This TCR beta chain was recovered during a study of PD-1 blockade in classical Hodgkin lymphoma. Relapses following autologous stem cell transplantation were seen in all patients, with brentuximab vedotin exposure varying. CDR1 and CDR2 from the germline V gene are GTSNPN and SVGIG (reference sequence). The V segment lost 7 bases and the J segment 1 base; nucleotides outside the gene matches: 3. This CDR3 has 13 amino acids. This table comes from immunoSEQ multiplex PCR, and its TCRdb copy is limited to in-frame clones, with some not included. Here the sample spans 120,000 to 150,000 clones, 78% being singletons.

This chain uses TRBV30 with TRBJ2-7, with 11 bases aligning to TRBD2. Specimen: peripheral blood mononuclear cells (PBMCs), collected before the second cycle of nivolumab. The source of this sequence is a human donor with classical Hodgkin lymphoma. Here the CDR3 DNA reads TGTGCCTTAGCTAGCGGGGGGTCCTACGAGCAGTACTTC. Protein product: CALASGGSYEQYF. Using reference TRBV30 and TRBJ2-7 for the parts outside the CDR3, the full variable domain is SQTIHQWPATLVQPVGSPLSLECTVEGTSNPNLYWYRQAAGRGLQLLFYSVGIGQISSEVPQNLSASRPQDRQFILSSKKLLLSDSGFYLCALASGGSYEQYFGPGTRLTVT.